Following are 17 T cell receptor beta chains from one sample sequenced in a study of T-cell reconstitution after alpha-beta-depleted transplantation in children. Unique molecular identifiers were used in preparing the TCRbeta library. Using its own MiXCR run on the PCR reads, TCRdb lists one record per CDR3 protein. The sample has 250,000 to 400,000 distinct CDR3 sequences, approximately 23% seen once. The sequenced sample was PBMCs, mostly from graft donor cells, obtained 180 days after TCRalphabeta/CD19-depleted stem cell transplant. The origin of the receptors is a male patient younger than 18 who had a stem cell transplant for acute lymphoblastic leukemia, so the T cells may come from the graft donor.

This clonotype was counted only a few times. The CDR3 sequence is CASSESGTSWETQYF. The CDR3 bases are TGCGCCAGCAGCGAATCCGGGACTAGCTGGGAGACCCAGTACTTC. The chain has TRBV5-1 and TRBJ2-5; 9 nucleotides line up with TRBD2. Germline V gene data show CDR1 as SGHRS and CDR2 as YFSETQ. V gave up 4 bases and J gave up 5 bases; unmatched junction bases: 9. This CDR3 is built from 15 residues.

The chain's CDR3 is CASSVAPQIYTDTQYF. The CDR3 nucleotides are TGTGCCAGCAGCGTAGCACCCCAAATTTACACAGATACGCAGTATTTT. The rearrangement links TRBV9 to TRBJ2-3; no clear D. The CDR3 is 16 amino acids. The germline V gene has CDR1 SGDLS and CDR2 YYNGEE. The V and J ends lost 0 bases and 2 bases respectively, with 13 bases between them. Looking up the rest from reference TRBV9 and TRBJ2-3 gives the full variable domain: DSGVTQTPKHLITATGQRVTLRCSPRSGDLSVYWYQQSLDQGLQFLIQYYNGEERAKGNILERFSAQQFPDLHSELNLSSLELGDSALYFCASSVAPQIYTDTQYFGPGTRLTVL.

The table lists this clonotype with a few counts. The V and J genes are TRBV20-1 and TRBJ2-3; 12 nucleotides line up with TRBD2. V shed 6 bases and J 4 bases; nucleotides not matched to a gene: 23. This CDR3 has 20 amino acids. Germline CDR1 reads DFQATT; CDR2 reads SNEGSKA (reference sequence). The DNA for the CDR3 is TGCAGTGCCGTGACCGACTCTAGTTCATTTTCTAGCGGGAGGGCAGATACGCAGTATTTT. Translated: CSAVTDSSSFSSGRADTQYF.

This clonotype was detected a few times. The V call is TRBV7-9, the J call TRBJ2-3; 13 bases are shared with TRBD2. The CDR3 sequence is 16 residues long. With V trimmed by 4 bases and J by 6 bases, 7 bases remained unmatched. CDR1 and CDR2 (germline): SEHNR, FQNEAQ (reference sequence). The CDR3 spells CASSSRPTSGRDTQYF. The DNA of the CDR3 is TGTGCCAGCAGCTCTCGCCCGACTAGCGGGAGGGATACGCAGTATTTT.

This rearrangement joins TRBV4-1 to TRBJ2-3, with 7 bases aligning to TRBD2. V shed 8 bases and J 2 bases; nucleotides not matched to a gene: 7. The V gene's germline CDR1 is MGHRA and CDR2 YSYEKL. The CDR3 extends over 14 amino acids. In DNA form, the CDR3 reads TGCGCCAGCCGCGGGACTACCTTCACAGATACGCAGTATTTT. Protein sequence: CASRGTTFTDTQYF.

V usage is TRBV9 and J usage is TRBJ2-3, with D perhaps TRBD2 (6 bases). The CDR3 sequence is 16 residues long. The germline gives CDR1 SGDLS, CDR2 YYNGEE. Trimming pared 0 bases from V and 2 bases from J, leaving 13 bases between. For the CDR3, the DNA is TGTGCCAGCAGCGTAGGTGGTAGCGGCTACACAGATACGCAGTATTTT. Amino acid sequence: CASSVGGSGYTDTQYF. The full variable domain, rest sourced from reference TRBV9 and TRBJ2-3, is DSGVTQTPKHLITATGQRVTLRCSPRSGDLSVYWYQQSLDQGLQFLIQYYNGEERAKGNILERFSAQQFPDLHSELNLSSLELGDSALYFCASSVGGSGYTDTQYFGPGTRLTVL.

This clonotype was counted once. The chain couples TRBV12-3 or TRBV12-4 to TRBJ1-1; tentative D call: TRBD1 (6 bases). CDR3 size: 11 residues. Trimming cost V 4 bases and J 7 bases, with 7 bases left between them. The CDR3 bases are TGTGCCAGCAGTTCGGACAGTGAAGCTTTCTTT. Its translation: CASSSDSEAFF.

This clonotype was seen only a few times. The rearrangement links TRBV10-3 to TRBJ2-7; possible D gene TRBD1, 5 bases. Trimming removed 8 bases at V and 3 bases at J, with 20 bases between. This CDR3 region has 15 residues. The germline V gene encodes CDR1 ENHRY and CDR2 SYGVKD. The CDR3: CAIGIDSSQLYEQYF. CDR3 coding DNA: TGTGCCATCGGAATAGACAGTAGCCAACTCTACGAGCAGTACTTC.

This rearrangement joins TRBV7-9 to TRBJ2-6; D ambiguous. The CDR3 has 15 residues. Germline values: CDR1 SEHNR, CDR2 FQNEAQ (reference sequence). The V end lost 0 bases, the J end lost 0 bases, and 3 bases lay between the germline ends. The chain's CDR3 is CASSLAVSGANVLTF. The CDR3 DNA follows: TGTGCCAGCAGCTTAGCAGTCTCTGGGGCCAACGTCCTGACTTTC.

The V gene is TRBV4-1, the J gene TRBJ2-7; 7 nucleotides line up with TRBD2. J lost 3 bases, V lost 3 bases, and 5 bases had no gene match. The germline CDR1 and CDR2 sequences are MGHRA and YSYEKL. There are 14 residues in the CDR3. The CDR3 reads CASSHRLAGYEQYF. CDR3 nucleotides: TGCGCCAGCAGCCACAGACTAGCTGGCTACGAGCAGTACTTC.

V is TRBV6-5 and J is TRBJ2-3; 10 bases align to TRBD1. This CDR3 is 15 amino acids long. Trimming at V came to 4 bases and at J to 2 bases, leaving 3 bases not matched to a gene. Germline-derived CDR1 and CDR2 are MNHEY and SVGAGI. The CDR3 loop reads CASSSGTGATDTQYF. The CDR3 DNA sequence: TGTGCCAGCAGTTCTGGGACAGGGGCCACAGATACGCAGTATTTT.

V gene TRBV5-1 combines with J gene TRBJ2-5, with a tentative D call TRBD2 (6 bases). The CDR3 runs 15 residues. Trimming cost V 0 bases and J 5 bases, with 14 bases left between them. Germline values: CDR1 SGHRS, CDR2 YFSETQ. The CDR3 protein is CASSLAARREETQYF. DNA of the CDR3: TGCGCCAGCAGCTTGGCCGCCCGGAGGGAGGAGACCCAGTACTTC.

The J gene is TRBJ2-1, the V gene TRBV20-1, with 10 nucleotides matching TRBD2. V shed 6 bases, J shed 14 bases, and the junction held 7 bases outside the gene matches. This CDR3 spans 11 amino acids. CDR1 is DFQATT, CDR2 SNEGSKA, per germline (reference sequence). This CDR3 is CSAYSGRMKFF. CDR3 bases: TGCAGTGCGTATAGCGGGAGGATGAAGTTCTTC.

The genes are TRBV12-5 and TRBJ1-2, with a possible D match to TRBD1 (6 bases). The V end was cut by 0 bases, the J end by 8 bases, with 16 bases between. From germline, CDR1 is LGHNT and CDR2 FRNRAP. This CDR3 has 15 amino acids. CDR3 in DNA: TGTGCTAGTGGTTTGGTACCCGCGGACAGCCGGGGCTACACCTTC. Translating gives CASGLVPADSRGYTF.

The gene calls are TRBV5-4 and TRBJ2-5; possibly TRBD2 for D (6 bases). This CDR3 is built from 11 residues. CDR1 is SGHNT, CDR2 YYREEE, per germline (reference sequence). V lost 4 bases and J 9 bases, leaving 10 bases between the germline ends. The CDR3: CASSPGGAQYF. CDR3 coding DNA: TGTGCCAGCAGCCCCGGAGGGGCCCAGTACTTC.

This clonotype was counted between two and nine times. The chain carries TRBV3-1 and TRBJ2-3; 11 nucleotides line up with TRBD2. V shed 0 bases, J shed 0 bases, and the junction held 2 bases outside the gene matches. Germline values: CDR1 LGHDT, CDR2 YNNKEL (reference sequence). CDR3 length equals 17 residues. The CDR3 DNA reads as TGTGCCAGCAGCCAAGATTGGACTAGCGGGAGCACAGATACGCAGTATTTT. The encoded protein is CASSQDWTSGSTDTQYF.

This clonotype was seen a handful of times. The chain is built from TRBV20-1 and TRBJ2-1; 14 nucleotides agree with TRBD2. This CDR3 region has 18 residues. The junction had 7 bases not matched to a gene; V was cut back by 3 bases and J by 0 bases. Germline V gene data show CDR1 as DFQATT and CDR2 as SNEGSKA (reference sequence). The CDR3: CSASRTSGRFSSYNEQFF. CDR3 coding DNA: TGCAGTGCTAGTAGGACTAGCGGGAGGTTTAGCTCCTACAATGAGCAGTTCTTC.